The clone carrying this TCR beta chain has only one observation. Its antigen is unidentified. This sample stems from a study of cytomegalovirus exposure and HLA in healthy donors. Study observations and caveats: Most observed TCR sequences were rare, whereas some public TCRs were detected in many donors. In vitro data verified three CMV-associated chains as specific for CMV antigens. Researchers counted roughly 150 TCR beta chains as cytomegalovirus-associated.

Separate from the roughly 700-subject first cohort was the roughly 130-subject validation cohort, to which the donors belonged. TCRdb's table, derived via immunoSEQ multiplex PCR, lists solely in-frame clones and lacks some. The sample carries about 130,000 clones, roughly 86% recorded once. This CDR3 spans 17 amino acids. Germline CDR1 SEHNR, CDR2 FQNEAQ (reference sequence). Unmatched junction bases numbered 15, after V lost 9 bases and J lost 0 bases. The sequence derives from a man younger than 45 in good health and CMV-seronegative. Sequencing was performed on PBMCs. The V and J genes are TRBV7-9 and TRBJ1-1; 8 positions match TRBD1. This CDR3 reads CASRRTGFTDMNTEAFF. CDR3 nucleotide sequence: TGTGCCAGTCGTAGGACAGGGTTCACCGATATGAACACTGAAGCTTTCTTT. The full variable domain, rest sourced from reference TRBV7-9 and TRBJ1-1, is DTGVSQNPRHKITKRGQNVTFRCDPISEHNRLYWYRQTLGQGPEFLTYFQNEAQLEKSRLLSDRFSAERPKGSFSTLEIQRTEQGDSAMYLCASRRTGFTDMNTEAFFGQGTRLTVV.